This entry lists 28 T cell receptor beta chains sequenced from one sample in a study of shared clonotypes between healthy human individuals. The data were produced by immunoSEQ multiplex PCR, yet TCRdb's version contains in-frame clones alone and is incomplete. This table has approximately 530,000 clones, 90% to 97% appearing once. The sample taken for sequencing was naive CD4+ T cells sorted from blood. Regarding subset: CD45RA+ positively selected. These receptors all come from a woman under 40 in good health.

The chain recombines TRBV5-1 with TRBJ2-7, with TRBD2 matching over 8 bases. CDR3 length: 16 amino acids. J was trimmed by 7 bases and V by 4 bases; bases with no gene match: 16. Germline CDR1 is SGHRS and CDR2 is YFSETQ. CDR3 in DNA: TGCGCCAGCAGCCCTCAGATGGCGGGAGGCCTCACGGAGCAGTACTTC. Translation: CASSPQMAGGLTEQYF.

The chain couples TRBV27 to TRBJ1-1, with 7 nucleotides matching TRBD1. Trimming cost V 2 bases and J 0 bases; bases outside gene matches: 3. The CDR3 contains 15 residues. Germline V gives CDR1 MNHEY, CDR2 SMNVEV (reference sequence). The CDR3 is CASSLRTGVNTEAFF. CDR3 bases: TGTGCCAGCAGTTTACGAACAGGGGTGAACACTGAAGCTTTCTTT.

This chain uses TRBV2 with TRBJ1-5; D is perhaps TRBD1 (5 bases). CDR1 and CDR2 from the germline V gene are SNHLY and FYNNEI. The CDR3 loop spans 14 amino acids. V dropped 4 bases and J dropped 2 bases, with 9 bases sitting between them. CDR3 protein: CASSADTGNQPQHF. CDR3 in DNA: TGTGCCAGCAGTGCGGACACGGGCAATCAGCCCCAGCATTTT. The complete variable domain, with remaining parts taken from reference TRBV2 and TRBJ1-5, reads EPEVTQTPSHQVTQMGQEVILRCVPISNHLYFYWYRQILGQKVEFLVSFYNNEISEKSEIFDDQFSVERPDGSNFTLKIRSTKLEDSAMYFCASSADTGNQPQHFGDGTRLSIL.

The rearrangement links TRBV6-5 to TRBJ2-2; D uncertain. CDR1 and CDR2 (germline): MNHEY, SVGAGI. The CDR3 is 15 residues long. Deletions cut 6 bases from V and 6 bases from J, with 17 bases between. The CDR3 DNA reads TGTGCCAGCAGCCAGATGGGCCTTTTCGCCGGGGAGCTGTTTTTT. Translating it yields CASSQMGLFAGELFF.

This clone showed up just once. This chain uses TRBV28 with TRBJ2-7, with D possibly matching TRBD2 (7 bases). Per germline, CDR1 MDHEN and CDR2 SYDVKM. The CDR3 loop spans 14 amino acids. V lost 4 bases and J lost 4, with 14 bases in between. The CDR3 reads CASSSRGEGYEQYF. The CDR3 coding sequence is TGTGCCAGCAGTTCTAGGGGGGAGGGGTACGAGCAGTACTTC.

The CDR3 spells CASSQLAASGNEQFF. The DNA of the CDR3 is TGTGCCAGTAGTCAACTAGCGGCCAGCGGCAATGAGCAGTTCTTC. The chain is built from TRBV19 and TRBJ2-1; TRBD2 agrees at 8 bases. Trimming took 5 bases from V and 6 from J; bases not matched to a gene: 9. Per the germline V gene, CDR1 is LNHDA and CDR2 is SQIVND (reference sequence). The CDR3 has 15 residues.

Concerning this clone: Additional DNA sequences in this sample encode the identical CDR3. V usage is TRBV5-6 and J usage is TRBJ1-5, with 7 nucleotides matching TRBD1. Germline V gene data show CDR1 as SGHDT and CDR2 as YYEEEE. V lost 0 bases and J lost 1; bases outside the gene matches: 1. The length of the CDR3 is 15 residues. CDR3 DNA: TGTGCCAGCAGCTTGGGCAGGGGGAGCAATCAGCCCCAGCATTTT. Amino acids: CASSLGRGSNQPQHF.

V and J are TRBV18 and TRBJ2-1; D might be TRBD2 (5 bases). V shed 5 bases and J shed 6 bases, with 8 bases lying between them. Germline V gives CDR1 KGHSH, CDR2 LQKENI. The CDR3 contains 12 residues. The CDR3 is CASSNLANEQFF. CDR3 coding DNA: TGTGCCAGCTCAAACCTAGCCAATGAGCAGTTCTTC.

The rearrangement joins TRBV2 to TRBJ2-7, with TRBD1 as a possible D gene (5 bases). Trimming took 7 bases from V and 3 from J, leaving 28 bases between them. Germline V gene lookup returns CDR1 SNHLY and CDR2 FYNNEI. This CDR3 has 18 residues. CDR3 DNA: TGTGCCAGCATGACCCCAAGACAGCGAAATTTTGGCAGCTACGAGCAGTACTTC. It translates to CASMTPRQRNFGSYEQYF.

V and J are TRBV28 and TRBJ1-4; unclear D gene. The germline gives CDR1 MDHEN, CDR2 SYDVKM. Trimming shortened V by 6 bases and J by 9 bases, and 11 bases separated the two germline ends. The CDR3 runs to 12 residues. The CDR3 DNA follows: TGTGCCAGCAGCTCACCCCCTCAAAAACTGTTTTTT. It yields the protein CASSSPPQKLFF.

The V call is TRBV7-2, the J call TRBJ2-7; D is possibly TRBD2 (5 bases). Trimming removed 5 bases at V and 1 base at J, with 15 bases between. Germline CDR1 and CDR2: SGHTA and FQGNSA. The CDR3 totals 15 residues. The DNA of the CDR3 is TGTGCCAGCAGCGGAGGCCAGGCCCTTTCCTACGAGCAGTACTTC. Residues: CASSGGQALSYEQYF.

J is TRBJ1-5 and V is TRBV4-1; no firm D call. Trimming took off 0 bases at V and 3 bases at J, with 12 bases between the two ends. Germline assignment: CDR1 MGHRA and CDR2 YSYEKL. The CDR3 runs to 16 residues. CDR3 residues: CASSQEGEYPNQPQHF. As DNA, the CDR3 is TGCGCCAGCAGCCAAGAGGGCGAGTACCCCAATCAGCCCCAGCATTTT.

The gene calls are TRBV5-4 and TRBJ1-1, with D perhaps TRBD1 (5 bases). V was clipped by 4 bases and J by 11 bases, with 21 bases between them. This CDR3 comprises 14 residues. The germline V gene has CDR1 SGHNT and CDR2 YYREEE (reference sequence). Written as DNA, the CDR3 is TGTGCCAGCAGCCCAGGGTTTCAAACGATGTTGGCTTTCTTT. It translates to CASSPGFQTMLAFF.

This rearrangement joins TRBV27 to TRBJ1-3; D is unclear. The CDR3 loop spans 13 amino acids. Trimming stripped 3 bases from V and 0 bases from J, with 3 bases between. The germline V gene has CDR1 MNHEY and CDR2 SMNVEV (reference sequence). The CDR3 loop is CASSLGSGNTIYF. The CDR3 DNA reads TGTGCCAGCAGTTTGGGCTCTGGAAACACCATATATTTT.

Worth noting for this clone: Other DNA sequences in this sample translate to the same CDR3. This chain joins TRBV19 and TRBJ1-5; 7 bases align to TRBD1. This CDR3 is 14 amino acids long. J lost 5 bases, V lost 1 base, and 2 bases had no gene match. Germline loops: CDR1 LNHDA, CDR2 SQIVND (reference sequence). CDR3 bases: TGTGCCAGTAGTATAGCAGGGGGAGATCAGCCCCAGCATTTT. Residues: CASSIAGGDQPQHF. Combining the CDR3 with reference TRBV19 and TRBJ1-5 gives the whole variable domain DGGITQSPKYLFRKEGQNVTLSCEQNLNHDAMYWYRQDPGQGLRLIYYSQIVNDFQKGDIAEGYSVSREKKESFPLTVTSAQKNPTAFYLCASSIAGGDQPQHFGDGTRLSIL.

The V call is TRBV14, the J call TRBJ2-1, with TRBD2 matching over 10 bases. Per the germline V gene, CDR1 is SGHDN and CDR2 is FVKESK. The CDR3 length is 15 residues. J was trimmed by 14 bases and V by 1 base; bases with no gene match: 11. The CDR3: CASSQGLAGRRWEFF. The CDR3 nucleotides read TGTGCCAGCAGCCAAGGACTAGCGGGTAGGAGGTGGGAGTTCTTC.

CDR3 coding DNA: TGCGCCAGCAGCCAAACCCTAGGAGAGACCCAGTACTTC. Translated, it gives CASSQTLGETQYF. This chain joins TRBV4-1 and TRBJ2-5; D remains unclear. The CDR3 runs to 13 residues. V shed 2 bases and J shed 4 bases, with 8 bases lying between them. CDR1 and CDR2 (germline): MGHRA, YSYEKL.

The V gene is TRBV30, the J gene TRBJ2-7, with 8 bases identical to TRBD2. Trimming removed 4 bases from V and 5 bases from J; junction bases left unmatched: 10. Germline CDR1 GTSNPN, CDR2 SVGIG (reference sequence). This CDR3 has 14 amino acids. CDR3 nucleotide sequence: TGTGCCTGGACCCCCAGCGGGAGTTTCCACGAGCAGTACTTC. As protein: CAWTPSGSFHEQYF.

Remarks on this clone: This CDR3 is also generated by other DNA sequences in the sample. DNA of the CDR3: TGTGCCAGCAGCGTAGTTGGCGGGAGCACAGATACGCAGTATTTT. Amino acid sequence: CASSVVGGSTDTQYF. This sequence joins TRBV9 and TRBJ2-3; tentative D call: TRBD2 (5 bases). The CDR3 runs 15 residues. CDR1 SGDLS and CDR2 YYNGEE come from the germline V gene. V was clipped by 0 bases and J by 0 bases, with 8 bases between them. The variable domain in full, with the rest retrieved from reference TRBV9 and TRBJ2-3, is DSGVTQTPKHLITATGQRVTLRCSPRSGDLSVYWYQQSLDQGLQFLIQYYNGEERAKGNILERFSAQQFPDLHSELNLSSLELGDSALYFCASSVVGGSTDTQYFGPGTRLTVL.

The chain links TRBV4-1 to TRBJ2-7; TRBD1 aligns across 7 bases. With 4 bases clipped from V and 1 base from J, the junction kept 7 bases outside the gene matches. This CDR3 region has 15 residues. Germline CDR1 is MGHRA and CDR2 is YSYEKL. CDR3 sequence: CASSLTPGQSYEQYF. DNA for the CDR3: TGCGCCAGCAGCCTAACGCCGGGACAGTCCTACGAGCAGTACTTC.

The rearrangement uses TRBV12-5 and TRBJ1-5, with 7 positions matching TRBD1. Germline V CDR1 and CDR2: LGHNT, FRNRAP. With 2 bases clipped from V and 0 bases from J, the junction kept 25 bases outside the gene matches. The CDR3 is 23 amino acids. The CDR3 region is CASGLFLRGLQGRHLYSNQPQHF. The CDR3 DNA sequence: TGTGCTAGTGGTTTGTTTTTAAGGGGGCTACAGGGGCGGCACCTTTATAGCAATCAGCCCCAGCATTTT. Full variable domain (missing parts from reference TRBV12-5 and TRBJ1-5): DARVTQTPRHKVTEMGQEVTMRCQPILGHNTVFWYRQTMMQGLELLAYFRNRAPLDDSGMPKDRFSAEMPDATLATLKIQPSEPRDSAVYFCASGLFLRGLQGRHLYSNQPQHFGDGTRLSIL.

The chain has TRBV19 and TRBJ2-7; 11 positions agree with TRBD2. The germline V gene encodes CDR1 LNHDA and CDR2 SQIVND (reference sequence). Trimming at V came to 5 bases and at J to 4 bases, leaving 7 bases not matched to a gene. The CDR3 sequence is 15 residues long. CDR3 sequence: CASSPTSGSRYEQYF. For the CDR3, the DNA is TGTGCCAGTAGTCCTACTAGCGGGAGCAGGTACGAGCAGTACTTC.

Details on this clone: The same CDR3 can be traced to other DNA sequences in this sample. V is TRBV6-5 and J is TRBJ2-5; D gene ambiguous. There are 13 residues in the CDR3. With 2 bases removed from V and 0 bases from J, the gap between germline ends came to 4 bases. Germline V gene sequence: CDR1 MNHEY, CDR2 SVGAGI. CDR3 region: CASSYSYQETQYF. DNA for the CDR3: TGTGCCAGCAGTTACAGTTACCAAGAGACCCAGTACTTC.

This rearrangement joins TRBV27 to TRBJ2-1; no clear D gene. Germline CDR1 reads MNHEY; CDR2 reads SMNVEV (reference sequence). The CDR3 totals 12 residues. Between the trimmed V and J ends, which lost 5 bases and 3 bases, there was a span of 5 bases. CDR3 amino acids: CASSGRYNEQFF. In DNA form, the CDR3 reads TGTGCCAGCAGTGGACGCTACAATGAGCAGTTCTTC.

The chain carries TRBV5-1 and TRBJ1-1; no clear D. Trimming took 0 bases from V and 3 from J, leaving 21 bases between them. The V gene's germline CDR1 is SGHRS and CDR2 YFSETQ. CDR3 length equals 18 residues. The CDR3 coding sequence is TGCGCCAGCAGCTTGGTGCGGCGAACCCACCTTTCGGACACTGAAGCTTTCTTT. It codes for CASSLVRRTHLSDTEAFF.

V usage is TRBV5-8 and J usage is TRBJ1-2; perhaps TRBD1 as D (5 bases). CDR1 and CDR2 from the germline V gene are SGHTS and YDEGEE. The CDR3 spans 14 residues. V lost 4 bases, J lost 4 bases, and 14 bases lay in between. The CDR3 region has the DNA TGTGCCAGCAGCGGGGACCCGATAGGCTATGGCTACACCTTC. As protein: CASSGDPIGYGYTF.

The chain recombines TRBV10-3 with TRBJ2-1; D possibly corresponds to TRBD2 (5 bases). The CDR3 totals 15 residues. The V gene lost 11 bases and the J gene lost 2 bases, with 19 bases spanning the gap. CDR1 is ENHRY, CDR2 SYGVKD, per germline. The CDR3 loop reads CASSTGSGAYNEQFF. CDR3 in DNA: TGTGCCTCCTCCACGGGGAGCGGTGCCTACAATGAGCAGTTCTTC.

The rearrangement links TRBV7-9 to TRBJ2-7; the match to TRBD1 covers 9 bases. In germline, CDR1 is SEHNR, CDR2 FQNEAQ (reference sequence). The V and J ends lost 6 bases and 7 bases, in that order; junction bases with no gene match: 10. This CDR3 is built from 14 residues. Written as DNA, the CDR3 is TGTGCCAGCAGAAGGACACAGGGGGCGGGGGAGCAGTACTTC. As protein: CASRRTQGAGEQYF. The complete variable domain, with remaining parts taken from reference TRBV7-9 and TRBJ2-7, reads DTGVSQNPRHKITKRGQNVTFRCDPISEHNRLYWYRQTLGQGPEFLTYFQNEAQLEKSRLLSDRFSAERPKGSFSTLEIQRTEQGDSAMYLCASRRTQGAGEQYFGPGTRLTVT.